This is a list of T cell receptor beta chains from one sample in a study of blood T cells in healthy people across ages. Each CDR3 protein is one row after TCRdb ran MiXCR on the 5' RACE reads. The data show over 700,000 distinct CDR3 sequences, with 53% seen just once and under 50% held by the top ten. Sequencing input: blood. The receptors derive from a man older than 75 in good health. Each CDR3 is given with its conserved first and last residue. D genes are given only for firm matches. Size is stated for part of the rows, as once, few or many counts, or as a class when the clone is expanded.

abundance,v_gene,j_gene,d_gene,CDR3nt,CDR3aa
few,TRBV20-1,TRBJ2-5,.,TGCAGTGCTAGAAATAGACCCGGGGCGGGGGAGACCCAGTACTTC,CSARNRPGAGETQYF
.,TRBV12-5,TRBJ2-1,TRBD2,TGTGCTAGTGGTTCCCAGAATCTAGCGGGAGGGGGTCATGAGCAGTTCTTC,CASGSQNLAGGGHEQFF
.,TRBV28,TRBJ2-1,TRBD1,TGTGCCAGCAGTCCCCCACGGGCAGGGGGCCCTCAGGGGAATGAGCAGTTCTTC,CASSPPRAGGPQGNEQFF
.,TRBV5-1,TRBJ1-2,.,TGCGCCAGCAGCTTGTCAACGAGCGAGGGAGCTAGGCTAGGAGGCTACACCTTC,CASSLSTSEGARLGGYTF
once,TRBV2,TRBJ2-7,TRBD2,TGTGCCAGCAGTGGCAGACTAGCGGGAGTGCGGTACGAGCAGTACTTC,CASSGRLAGVRYEQYF
few,TRBV10-2,TRBJ2-1,.,TGCGCCAGCACGACCCCTTCAGCAGGGTCCTACAATGAGCAGTTCTTC,CASTTPSAGSYNEQFF
.,TRBV7-8,TRBJ2-5,.,TGTGCCAGCAGCTTAGACCCGGCTCAACCAGGGCTGGAGACCCAGTACTTC,CASSLDPAQPGLETQYF
.,TRBV9,TRBJ2-3,.,TGTGCCAGCAGCGTGTATGGGTCTCTTAGCACAGATACGCAGTATTTT,CASSVYGSLSTDTQYF
once,TRBV28,TRBJ2-1,.,TGTGCCAGCATCCTCTCTCCCGGGGCTACAGAGCAGTTCTTC,CASILSPGATEQFF
many,TRBV13,TRBJ2-5,.,TGTGCCAGCAGCCCCTACCAGGCCCCCCAAGAGACCCAGTACTTC,CASSPYQAPQETQYF
.,TRBV5-4,TRBJ2-1,.,TGTGCCAGCAGCGCTACCCGGCTAGTGCAATCATGGGAGCAGTTCTTC,CASSATRLVQSWEQFF
few,TRBV7-9,TRBJ2-6,.,TGTGCCAGCAGCGGACCCGGGTCTTCCCTCTCTGGGGCCAACGTCCTGACTTTC,CASSGPGSSLSGANVLTF
few,TRBV20-1,TRBJ1-6,TRBD1,TGCAGTGCTAGAGACGACAGGGAGACCTCACCCCTCCACTTT,CSARDDRETSPLHF
.,TRBV16,TRBJ1-2,TRBD1,TGTGCCAGCAGCCAAACAAGGGACAGCTATGGCTACACCTTC,CASSQTRDSYGYTF
.,TRBV9,TRBJ2-7,.,TGTGCCAGCAGCGTAGGGCACACACCCACCGAGCAGTACTTC,CASSVGHTPTEQYF
.,TRBV10-3,TRBJ1-1,TRBD1,TGTGCCATCAGTGACAGGGGGGACACTGAAGCTTTCTTT,CAISDRGDTEAFF
few,TRBV20-1,TRBJ2-1,TRBD2,TGCAGTGCTCCCTATTACCTCTCTAGCGGGAGATTCCCTTCCTACAATGAGCAGTTCTTC,CSAPYYLSSGRFPSYNEQFF
.,TRBV5-1,TRBJ2-5,.,TGCGCCAGCAGCTTGGGAAGGGACGTACAAGAGACCCAGTACTTC,CASSLGRDVQETQYF
.,TRBV7-2,TRBJ2-3,TRBD1,TGTGCCAGCAGCTCACCGGGACAGGGGTTCGGCAGATACGCGTATTTT,CASSSPGQGFGRYAYF
few,TRBV2,TRBJ2-5,.,TGTGCCAGCAGCCCGCTCTTGGGGGAGACTCAGTACTTC,CASSPLLGETQYF
.,TRBV25-1,TRBJ2-3,.,TGTGCCAGCAGTGAAAGGGACTGGGGGACAGATACGCAGTATTTT,CASSERDWGTDTQYF
once,TRBV5-6,TRBJ2-6,.,TGTGCCAGCAGCCCCAACGGGCCAGGGGCCAACGTCCTGACTTTC,CASSPNGPGANVLTF
.,TRBV5-1,TRBJ2-1,.,TGCGCCAGCAGCCAGGGACGGAAGTACAATGAGCAGTTCTTC,CASSQGRKYNEQFF
.,TRBV28,TRBJ2-7,.,TGTGCCTGCAGTTTATTGGGCAGGAGCTACGAGCAGTACTTC,CACSLLGRSYEQYF
.,TRBV5-1,TRBJ2-7,.,TGCGCCAGCAGCCCTGACGGGGAATACGAGCAGTACTTC,CASSPDGEYEQYF
.,TRBV7-2,TRBJ2-1,.,TGTGCCAGCAGCTTGTCGACGGCCAGGGTGCTCTACAATGAGCAGTTCTTC,CASSLSTARVLYNEQFF
.,TRBV20-1,TRBJ1-4,TRBD1,TGCAGTGCTCACGGGACAGGGCATGAAAAACTGTTTTTT,CSAHGTGHEKLFF
.,TRBV12-5,TRBJ2-7,.,TGTGCTAGTGGTTGGGGGGTGGGGATACAGGGTGTCCACGAGCAGTACTTC,CASGWGVGIQGVHEQYF
.,TRBV7-2,TRBJ2-5,TRBD1,TGTGCCAACAGTTTCCAGGGGGCCGCGTACTTC,CANSFQGAAYF
few,TRBV9,TRBJ2-3,TRBD2,TGTGCCAGCAGCGCTCTAGCGGGAGAGGCCGGCAGATACGCGTATTTT,CASSALAGEAGRYAYF
few,TRBV24-1,TRBJ2-1,TRBD1,TGTGCCACCAGTGATTTGCCCGGTCGTGGGACAGGTAGTTACAATGAGCAGTTCTTC,CATSDLPGRGTGSYNEQFF
few,TRBV5-1,TRBJ2-7,TRBD2,TGCGCCAGCAGCAGTGGTCAGCTAGCGGGTAAAACCTACGAGCAGTACTTC,CASSSGQLAGKTYEQYF
.,TRBV5-1,TRBJ2-1,.,TGCGCCAGTGGGGTCGGGGGCGGCTCCTACAATGGGCAGTTCTTC,CASGVGGGSYNGQFF
.,TRBV10-2,TRBJ2-7,TRBD1,TGCGCCAGCAGGTGGAGGGGGACAGGCTACGAGCAGTACTTC,CASRWRGTGYEQYF
.,TRBV2,TRBJ2-7,TRBD2,TGTGCCAGCAGCAAGCGGGGCCCGAGCTCCTACGAGCAGTACTTC,CASSKRGPSSYEQYF
few,TRBV7-2,TRBJ2-4,.,TGTGCCAGCAGCTTAGGGGTGGGCTCTATCATTCAGTACTTC,CASSLGVGSIIQYF
few,TRBV7-7,TRBJ2-7,.,TGTGCTAGCAGCTTGGCCTTAAGGGACGAGCAGTACTTC,CASSLALRDEQYF
.,TRBV18,TRBJ1-1,TRBD1,TGTGCCAGCTCACTCAGACAGGGAGGGTACACTGAAGCTTTCTTT,CASSLRQGGYTEAFF
.,TRBV27,TRBJ1-2,.,TGTGCCAGCAGTTTACATGGGGGACTCTATGGCTACACCTTC,CASSLHGGLYGYTF
once,TRBV20-1,TRBJ2-1,.,TGCAGTGCTAGAGTTGGGAATGAGCAGTTCTTC,CSARVGNEQFF
.,TRBV20-1,TRBJ1-2,.,TGCAGTGCAGGAGACGGCTACACCTTC,CSAGDGYTF
once,TRBV9,TRBJ1-6,.,TGTGCCAGCAGCGACGGACCGAGTAATTCACCCCTCCACTTT,CASSDGPSNSPLHF
few,TRBV9,TRBJ2-3,TRBD2,TGTGCCAGCAGCGTAGTGGCGGGACTAGCGGGATCCTCTAGCACAGATACGCAGTATTTT,CASSVVAGLAGSSSTDTQYF
.,TRBV20-1,TRBJ2-7,TRBD1,TGCAGTGCATCACAGGGGGACGGGTACGAGCAGTACTTC,CSASQGDGYEQYF
.,TRBV18,TRBJ2-1,TRBD1,TGTGCCAGCTCACCCCCCGGGACAGGGATCGGCAGGTCTGAGCAGTTCTTC,CASSPPGTGIGRSEQFF
.,TRBV5-4,TRBJ2-1,TRBD1,TGTGCCAGCAGCTTTTCCCCGGGACAGGGTCAGTTCTTC,CASSFSPGQGQFF
.,TRBV3-1,TRBJ2-3,.,TGTGCCAGCACCCTCGGGTTCGGGACGGAGCACAGATACGCGTATTTT,CASTLGFGTEHRYAYF
.,TRBV11-2,TRBJ2-7,TRBD1,TGTGCCAGCAGCTTCCCGGGACAGGGGAGGAACGAGCAGTACTTC,CASSFPGQGRNEQYF
many,TRBV2,TRBJ2-1,.,TGTGCCAGCAGTGTCAGCGCCGCCTACAATGAGCAGTTCTTC,CASSVSAAYNEQFF
once,TRBV18,TRBJ2-1,TRBD2,TGTGCCAGCTCAACGACTAGCGGGAGGGCATACAATGAGCAGTTCTTC,CASSTTSGRAYNEQFF
.,TRBV25-1,TRBJ1-2,.,TGTGCCAGCAGTGAAACGTTGGCAGGGGCTAACTATGGCTACACCTTC,CASSETLAGANYGYTF
.,TRBV5-1,TRBJ2-1,.,TGCGCCAGCGGCTTGGGCCGGGGGCGGGAGATGAATGAGCAGTTCTTC,CASGLGRGREMNEQFF
.,TRBV6-6,TRBJ1-2,TRBD1,TGTGCCAGCAACGCGTGGGACAGGGAGTCTCATGGCTACACCTTC,CASNAWDRESHGYTF